This TCR beta chain appears in the sequencing data of a study of tumor-infiltrating lymphocytes in glioblastoma multiforme. TCRB libraries came from RNA via three nested multiplex PCR rounds. TCRB-specific cDNA synthesis used 0.4 to 0.65 ug of total RNA. TCRdb analysed the multiplex PCR reads with MiXCR anew, one entry per CDR3 protein. In the table there are over 10,000 distinct CDR3 sequences, around 71% of which are singletons. The CDR3 is 11 amino acids. Germline CDR1 reads ENHRY; CDR2 reads SYGVKD. V was shortened by 5 bases and J by 7 bases, with 6 bases between the two germline ends. In the case of this clonotype: The target antigen is unknown.

Broader study findings: Only one glioblastoma patient had TCR and mutation analysis.

The chain recombines TRBV10-3 with TRBJ2-1; D is uncertain. The receptor's source is a male donor with glioblastoma. What was sequenced was brain tumor tissue. The CDR3 protein is CAISLGNEQFF. The CDR3 DNA reads TGTGCCATCAGTCTGGGGAATGAGCAGTTCTTC.